The source of this T cell receptor (beta chain) is a study of radiation and T cells in renal cell carcinoma (TCRdb year 2020). Broadly, across the study: The samples were obtained from a clinical trial, where primary renal cell carcinomas were treated with 15 Gy stereotactic body radiation therapy and then removed by nephrectomy 4 weeks afterward. A total of 53 samples underwent TCR beta sequencing, made up of some 26 tumors and roughly 27 peripheral blood samples. In the approximately 53 samples combined, some 4,000,000 unique CDR3 nucleotide sequences were found, encoding 2,658,974 unique CDR3 amino acid sequences. Study-wide conclusions, independent of this receptor: The single-armed trial design could not address effects of radiation dose or scheduling on the TCR repertoire. Because pretreatment tumor biopsies were not available, the baseline intratumoral presence of clonotypes could not be determined. Dynamics of the blood repertoire were not tracked past 4 weeks after treatment. In blood, the top tumor clonotypes increased between baseline and 2 weeks post-radiation and then shrank by 4 weeks, which suggests that tumor-resident clones expanded only transiently.

Notes on this clone: The clone's antigen remains unknown. Per-base qualities were not stored, and no clone one base away is much larger.

V loses 2 bases, J loses 0 bases, and the germline ends lie 10 bases apart. From the cysteine up to the phenylalanine, the CDR3 has a length of 15 residues. The sequence is cut down to CDR3 DNA, 45 bases in frame from base 1. The CDR1 and CDR2 encoded by the germline V gene are SGHAT and FQNNGV. Explained via the paper, the time point label denotes: baseline pretreatment blood. The label giving this sample's treatment or condition can be read as: 15 Gy SBRT to primary tumor, nephrectomy 4 weeks later. To track tumor-enriched clonotypes, serial peripheral blood was sampled from radiation-treated patients at baseline and at 2 weeks and 4 weeks after SBRT. Every patient's renal cell carcinoma showed clear cell pathology. The QIAamp DNA Blood Mini Kit (Qiagen) was used to prepare genomic DNA for TCR sequencing. Samples were included in the analyses only if all quality control checks were passed. TCR beta libraries were generated from genomic DNA with the immunoSEQ kit, following the manufacturer's recommendations. Library preparation used a first multiplex PCR with proprietary primers, then a second PCR adding unique barcodes, with bead cleanups after each round. A kit-provided positive control reaction and a negative control reaction were included in every sample batch. The final libraries were assessed on an Agilent 4200 TapeStation D1000 ScreenTape, pooled by volume, and quantified by qPCR. Sequencing was performed on an Illumina NextSeq500 using a MidOutput 150-cycle cartridge, with 156 Read1 cycles, 15 Index1 cycles, and the kit custom primers. The pooled library was loaded at 0.8 to 1 pM, and approximately 18% PhiX control was spiked in. The authors' analysis ran thus. Vendor-processed data were analyzed in R, with a clonotype defined as all T cells sharing the same CDR3 nucleotide sequence. For clone abundance analyses, frequencies were normalized to the 10,000 most abundant clones in each sample. Before analysis, public T cell clones were removed, and these numbered fewer than six per sample on average. A difference in abundance of at least 32-fold between compartments was used to define tumor-enriched and baseline blood-enriched clonotypes. A beta-binomial differential abundance model was used to identify clonotypes that expanded or contracted between blood time points. Tumor-blood repertoire similarity was measured with the Baroni-Urbani and Buser coefficient, and group comparisons used two-tailed Wilcoxon tests in R. TCRdb retrieved this table from immuneACCESS and kept in-frame rearrangements only. Not all clones are present; in checked studies, unresolved V genes account for under half, and no reason is known for the remainder. From that table come the V and J calls and clone size; the DNA was used to work out D and trimming. In this sample the table shows 150,000 or so clones, about nine tenths of which occur a single time. 3.5% to 5% of the sample is taken by the ten largest.

The sequence was collected from a woman between 65 and 79 years old with renal cell carcinoma. The source material was blood, sampled from a patient whose treatment included radiotherapy and nephrectomy. The chain links TRBV11-2 with TRBJ1-1, and possibly TRBD1, on 6 matching bases. The CDR3 sequence is CASSLWTVMNTEAFF. DNA sequence: TGTGCCAGCAGCTTATGGACAGTTATGAACACTGAAGCTTTCTTT.